This entry describes one T cell receptor beta chain. This sample is drawn from a study of blood T cell repertoires in COVID-19. Study-wide context: The analysed material was cDNA or gDNA that came from T cells, B-cell-depleted T cells, or PBMCs.

The CDR3 loop spans 11 amino acids. V was pared by 4 bases and J by 6 bases, with 4 bases between. CDR1 is SGHVS and CDR2 is FQNEAQ in the germline V gene. Original methodology: Using reference gene primer amplification, nucleated cell counts were estimated. Repertoires were generated with immunoSEQ multiplex PCR, while TCRdb's copy carries only in-frame clones and drops some. The V and J calls and clone size are taken from that table; D and trimming were inferred from the DNA. The sample shows 150,000 to 200,000 clones, 84% of them seen only once. This TCR derives from a woman older than 75 with acute or convalescent COVID-19. The V and J genes are TRBV7-8 and TRBJ2-1; no clear D. Source material: peripheral blood. The CDR3 DNA sequence: TGTGCCAGCAGCTCCCGCAATGAGCAGTTCTTC. Its translation is CASSSRNEQFF.